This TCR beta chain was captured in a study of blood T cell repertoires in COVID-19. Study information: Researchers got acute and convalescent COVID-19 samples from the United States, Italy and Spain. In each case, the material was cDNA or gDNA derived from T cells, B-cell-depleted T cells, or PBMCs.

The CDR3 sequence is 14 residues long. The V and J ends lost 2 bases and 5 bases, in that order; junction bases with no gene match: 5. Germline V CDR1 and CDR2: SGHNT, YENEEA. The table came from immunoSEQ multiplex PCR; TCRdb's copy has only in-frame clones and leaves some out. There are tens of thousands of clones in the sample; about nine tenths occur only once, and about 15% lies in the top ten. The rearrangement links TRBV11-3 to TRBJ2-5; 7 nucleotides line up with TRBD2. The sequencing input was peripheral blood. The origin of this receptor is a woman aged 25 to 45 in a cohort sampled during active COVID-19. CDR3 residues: CASSLPREVETQYF. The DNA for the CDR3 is TGTGCCAGCAGCTTACCTCGGGAGGTTGAGACCCAGTACTTC.